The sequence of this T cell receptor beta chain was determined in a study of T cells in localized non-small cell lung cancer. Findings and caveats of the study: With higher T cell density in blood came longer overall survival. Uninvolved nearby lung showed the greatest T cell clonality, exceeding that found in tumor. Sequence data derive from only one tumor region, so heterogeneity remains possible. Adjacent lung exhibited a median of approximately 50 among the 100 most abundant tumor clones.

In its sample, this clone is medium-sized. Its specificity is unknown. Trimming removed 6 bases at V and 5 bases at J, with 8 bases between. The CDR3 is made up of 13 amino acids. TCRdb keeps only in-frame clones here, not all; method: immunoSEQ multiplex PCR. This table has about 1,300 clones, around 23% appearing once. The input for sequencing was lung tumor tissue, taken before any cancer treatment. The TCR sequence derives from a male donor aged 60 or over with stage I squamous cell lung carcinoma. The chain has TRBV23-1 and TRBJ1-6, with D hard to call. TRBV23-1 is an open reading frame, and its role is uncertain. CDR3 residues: CASSQRHNSPLHF. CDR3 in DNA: TGCGCCAGCAGCCAGAGGCATAATTCACCCCTCCACTTT.